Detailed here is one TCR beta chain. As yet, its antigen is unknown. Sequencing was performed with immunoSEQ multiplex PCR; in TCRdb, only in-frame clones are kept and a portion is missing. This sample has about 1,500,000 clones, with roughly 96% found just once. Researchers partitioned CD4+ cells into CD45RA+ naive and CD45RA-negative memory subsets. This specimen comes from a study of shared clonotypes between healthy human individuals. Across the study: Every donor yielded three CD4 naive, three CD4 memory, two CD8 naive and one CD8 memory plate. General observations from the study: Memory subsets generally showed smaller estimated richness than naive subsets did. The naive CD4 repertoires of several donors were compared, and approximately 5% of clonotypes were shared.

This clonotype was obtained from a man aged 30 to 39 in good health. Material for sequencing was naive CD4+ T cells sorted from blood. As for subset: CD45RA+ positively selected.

The CDR3 here is CASSSRYNEQFF. Here the CDR3 DNA reads TGTGCCAGCAGCTCCCGCTACAATGAGCAGTTCTTC. V gene TRBV11-2 combines with J gene TRBJ2-1; D is unclear. Germline V CDR1 and CDR2: SGHAT, FQNNGV. The V gene lost 4 bases and the J gene lost 3 bases, with 4 bases spanning the gap. This CDR3 has 12 residues.